These 23 T cell receptor beta chains share one sample of origin, sequenced in a study of T-cell reconstitution after alpha-beta-depleted transplantation in children. Unique molecular identifiers were incorporated when the TCRbeta library was constructed. TCRdb redid the calling of the PCR reads with MiXCR, one entry per CDR3 protein. The top ten hold about 35% of the sample, which has almost 600,000 distinct CDR3 sequences, 25% to 30% seen once. This specimen was PBMCs, taken before TCRalphabeta/CD19-depleted stem cell transplant. Receptors originate from a boy in the first two years of life with Wiskott-Aldrich syndrome, due to receive a stem cell transplant.

This clonotype was seen a few times. The chain couples TRBV20-1 to TRBJ2-1; D gene uncertain. V dropped 3 bases and J dropped 6 bases, with 12 bases sitting between them. The CDR3 contains 13 residues. Germline V gene data show CDR1 as DFQATT and CDR2 as SNEGSKA (reference sequence). CDR3 sequence reads: CSARVSRANEQFF. The CDR3 DNA is TGCAGTGCTAGGGTTTCCAGAGCCAATGAGCAGTTCTTC.

The CDR3 is CASSPRPRTGELFF. Here the CDR3 DNA reads TGCGCCAGCAGCCCCCGACCCCGCACCGGGGAGCTGTTTTTT. The gene calls are TRBV5-1 and TRBJ2-2; D not resolved. V lost 4 bases and J lost 4, with 11 bases in between. Germline V gives CDR1 SGHRS, CDR2 YFSETQ. This CDR3 comprises 14 residues.

The chain recombines TRBV18 with TRBJ1-1; D perhaps matches TRBD1 (5 bases). Germline V lookup: CDR1 KGHSH, CDR2 LQKENI. The CDR3 extends over 15 amino acids. V was pared by 3 bases and J by 6 bases, with 17 bases between. CDR3 in DNA: TGTGCCAGCTCACCTCTCAGGCTCGGGACGGCTGAAGCTTTCTTT. Its translation: CASSPLRLGTAEAFF. The full variable domain, its missing parts supplied by reference TRBV18 and TRBJ1-1, is NAGVMQNPRHLVRRRGQEARLRCSPMKGHSHVYWYRQLPEEGLKFMVYLQKENIIDESGMPKERFSAEFPKEGPSILRIQQVVRGDSAAYFCASSPLRLGTAEAFFGQGTRLTVV.

The genes are TRBV5-1 and TRBJ2-7; 7 bases map to TRBD1. The length of the CDR3 is 15 residues. Trimming at V came to 4 bases and at J to 2 bases, leaving 9 bases not matched to a gene. Germline CDR1 is SGHRS and CDR2 is YFSETQ. In nucleotides, the CDR3 is TGCGCCAGCAGCCACGGGGACAGCTCGACCTACGAGCAGTACTTC. Its protein product is CASSHGDSSTYEQYF.

This chain connects TRBV14 to TRBJ2-1; 7 positions match TRBD2. Germline loops: CDR1 SGHDN, CDR2 FVKESK. The CDR3 is 15 amino acids. The V and J ends lost 2 bases and 6 bases, in that order; junction bases with no gene match: 7. The CDR3 sequence: CASSQSFLAANEQFF. The CDR3, as DNA: TGTGCCAGCAGCCAATCTTTCCTAGCGGCCAATGAGCAGTTCTTC.

The V gene is TRBV6-2 or TRBV6-3, the J gene TRBJ2-1, with D hard to call. This CDR3 has 13 amino acids. The V end lost 5 bases, the J end lost 1 base, and 6 bases lay between the germline ends. Per germline, CDR1 MNHEY and CDR2 SVGEGT. The CDR3 DNA follows: TGTGCCAGCAGTCACGGGTCCTACAATGAGCAGTTCTTC. It translates to CASSHGSYNEQFF.

This clonotype occurred a few times. The chain carries TRBV20-1 and TRBJ2-7; D is undetermined. The V and J ends lost 0 bases and 3 bases respectively, with 9 bases between them. CDR1 is DFQATT, CDR2 SNEGSKA, per germline (reference sequence). This CDR3 is 13 amino acids long. The CDR3 nucleotides read TGCAGTGCTAGAGATCTTCAGCTCTACGAGCAGTACTTC. Its translation: CSARDLQLYEQYF.

This sequence joins TRBV27 and TRBJ2-7, with a possible D match to TRBD2 (5 bases). The germline V gene has CDR1 MNHEY and CDR2 SMNVEV (reference sequence). V was shortened by 4 bases and J by 3 bases, with 13 bases between the two germline ends. The CDR3 runs 14 residues. The CDR3 coding sequence is TGTGCCAGCAGTTATTCGGGATTAGGCTACGAGCAGTACTTC. It codes for CASSYSGLGYEQYF.

This clonotype was observed a handful of times. The chain is built from TRBV5-1 and TRBJ2-5, with D possibly matching TRBD1 (5 bases). Germline V lookup: CDR1 SGHRS, CDR2 YFSETQ. Trimming took off 0 bases at V and 5 bases at J, with 11 bases between the two ends. This CDR3 is built from 14 residues. This chain's CDR3 is CASSLDGQAETQYF. In DNA form, the CDR3 reads TGCGCCAGCAGCTTGGATGGACAAGCGGAGACCCAGTACTTC.

V is TRBV5-1 and J is TRBJ2-3; D unresolved. Deletions cut 3 bases from V and 0 bases from J, with 11 bases between. The germline V gene encodes CDR1 SGHRS and CDR2 YFSETQ. The CDR3 runs 15 residues. The CDR3 nucleotides read TGCGCCAGCAGCTCCCTTCCGGTTAGCACAGATACGCAGTATTTT. It is translated as CASSSLPVSTDTQYF.

This clonotype was seen only a few times. The chain combines TRBV12-3 or TRBV12-4 with TRBJ1-3; the D gene is possibly TRBD1 (5 bases). CDR3 size: 14 residues. Trimming shortened V by 6 bases and J by 0 bases, and 9 bases separated the two germline ends. The CDR3 bases are TGTGCCAGCAGCTGGACACCCTCTGGAAACACCATATATTTT. It is translated as CASSWTPSGNTIYF.

This clonotype has only a few counts. The chain recombines TRBV20-1 with TRBJ2-7; tentatively, D is TRBD2 (8 bases). V was cut by 4 bases and J by 7 bases, with 26 bases left in between. There are 16 residues in the CDR3. Germline CDR1 and CDR2: DFQATT and SNEGSKA (reference sequence). The CDR3 DNA follows: TGCAGTGCTACACAGGGGAGGAGCGGGAGACGTAGAGAGCAGTACTTC. Its protein product is CSATQGRSGRRREQYF.

This chain links TRBV19 with TRBJ2-2; perhaps D is TRBD1 or TRBD2 (5 bases each). V was shortened by 4 bases and J by 7 bases, with 16 bases between the two germline ends. CDR1 and CDR2 from the germline V gene are LNHDA and SQIVND (reference sequence). The length of the CDR3 is 15 residues. The CDR3 nucleotides read TGTGCCAGTAGTAGAGGGACCCTAACGGACGGGGAGCTGTTTTTT. Protein sequence: CASSRGTLTDGELFF.

The chain has TRBV12-3 or TRBV12-4 and TRBJ2-5; 8 bases map to TRBD1. This CDR3 is built from 14 residues. V lost 7 bases, J lost 5 bases, and 9 bases stayed unmatched. CDR3 nucleotides: TGTGCCAGCACCGAGGACAGGGTCGTGGAGACCCAGTACTTC. Translating gives CASTEDRVVETQYF.

The J gene is TRBJ2-7, the V gene TRBV11-2; D may be TRBD2 (5 bases). The length of the CDR3 is 14 residues. Trimming removed 1 base from V and 6 bases from J, with 13 bases in between. Germline CDR1 reads SGHAT; CDR2 reads FQNNGV. The CDR3 region is CASSLGAGSPEQYF. The CDR3 coding sequence is TGTGCCAGCAGCTTAGGGGCGGGCAGCCCCGAGCAGTACTTC.

The chain employs TRBV18 and TRBJ2-3; 7 bases match TRBD1. This CDR3 is built from 15 residues. CDR1 and CDR2 (germline): KGHSH, LQKENI. V shed 3 bases, J shed 4 bases, and the junction held 7 bases outside the gene matches. CDR3 in amino acids: CASSPSTGNADTQYF. Written as DNA, the CDR3 is TGTGCCAGCTCACCGTCGACAGGGAACGCAGATACGCAGTATTTT.

This rearrangement joins TRBV20-1 to TRBJ2-4, with D hard to call. The CDR3 is 12 residues long. Germline V gene data show CDR1 as DFQATT and CDR2 as SNEGSKA (reference sequence). Between the trimmed V and J ends, which lost 4 bases and 9 bases, there was a span of 13 bases. The CDR3 is CSAISSFRIQYF. The CDR3 bases are TGCAGTGCTATTTCCAGTTTTCGCATTCAGTACTTC.

The rearrangement links TRBV5-1 to TRBJ2-4; a possible D gene is TRBD1 (5 bases). The CDR3 loop spans 17 amino acids. Germline V gene sequence: CDR1 SGHRS, CDR2 YFSETQ. V was trimmed by 0 bases and J by 0 bases, leaving 13 bases between them. As DNA, the CDR3 is TGCGCCAGCAGCTTGGATCGACAGATATTAGCCAAAAACATTCAGTACTTC. This gives the protein CASSLDRQILAKNIQYF. The full variable domain, with the rest looked up from reference TRBV5-1 and TRBJ2-4, is KAGVTQTPRYLIKTRGQQVTLSCSPISGHRSVSWYQQTPGQGLQFLFEYFSETQRNKGNFPGRFSGRQFSNSRSEMNVSTLELGDSALYLCASSLDRQILAKNIQYFGAGTRLSVL.

V is TRBV4-1 and J is TRBJ2-1, with D maybe TRBD2 (6 bases). The CDR3 loop spans 16 amino acids. Germline assignment: CDR1 MGHRA and CDR2 YSYEKL. V was clipped by 0 bases and J by 10 bases, with 19 bases between them. The CDR3 DNA reads as TGCGCCAGCAGCCAAGAAGTAACTAGCCTCAGTCAGGAGCAGTTCTTC. This codes for CASSQEVTSLSQEQFF.

This rearrangement joins TRBV5-1 to TRBJ2-1; 10 bases are a match to TRBD2. Germline CDR1 and CDR2: SGHRS and YFSETQ. Unmatched junction bases numbered 9, after V lost 4 bases and J lost 8 bases. The CDR3 contains 15 residues. The CDR3 reads CASSPEAGGVDEQFF. In DNA, the CDR3 is TGCGCCAGCAGCCCCGAAGCGGGAGGGGTGGATGAGCAGTTCTTC.

The genes are TRBV5-1 and TRBJ2-1; TRBD2 agrees at 9 bases. Germline V lookup: CDR1 SGHRS, CDR2 YFSETQ. This CDR3 is built from 15 residues. V gave up 7 bases and J gave up 4 bases; unmatched junction bases: 9. CDR3 protein: CASCPRLAEYNEQFF. CDR3 nucleotides: TGCGCCAGCTGCCCCCGACTAGCGGAATACAATGAGCAGTTCTTC.

This clonotype was seen a few times. The chain uses TRBV5-1 and TRBJ1-6, with 7 bases aligning to TRBD1. CDR3 length: 16 amino acids. Unmatched junction bases numbered 10, after V lost 0 bases and J lost 10 bases. From germline, CDR1 is SGHRS and CDR2 YFSETQ. The CDR3: CASSLEAGQRGSPLHF. In DNA, the CDR3 is TGCGCCAGCAGCTTGGAAGCGGGACAGAGGGGGTCACCCCTCCACTTT.

This clonotype has more than one count but fewer than ten. The chain joins TRBV5-1 to TRBJ2-1; no reliable D call. CDR3 length: 15 residues. V lost 0 bases to trimming and J lost 9 bases, with 16 bases between them. Germline assignment: CDR1 SGHRS and CDR2 YFSETQ. This CDR3 reads CASSLGGVIGSEQFF. In DNA form, the CDR3 reads TGCGCCAGCAGCTTGGGTGGGGTGATAGGATCTGAGCAGTTCTTC.